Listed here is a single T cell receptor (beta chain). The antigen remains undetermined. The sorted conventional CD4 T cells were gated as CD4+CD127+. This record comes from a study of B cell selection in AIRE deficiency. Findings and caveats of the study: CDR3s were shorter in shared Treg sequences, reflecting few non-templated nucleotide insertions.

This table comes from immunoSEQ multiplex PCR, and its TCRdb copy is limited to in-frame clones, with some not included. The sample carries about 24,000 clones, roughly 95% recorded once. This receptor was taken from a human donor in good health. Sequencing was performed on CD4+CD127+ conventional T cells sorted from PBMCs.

CDR3 region: CASSLEVQGATSEQYF. In nucleotides, the CDR3 is TGCGCCAGCAGCCTCGAAGTGCAGGGGGCCACCTCCGAGCAGTACTTC. The rearrangement joins TRBV5-1 to TRBJ2-7; the match to TRBD1 covers 8 bases. The CDR3 is 16 amino acids. J was trimmed by 6 bases and V by 4 bases; bases with no gene match: 15. Germline V lookup: CDR1 SGHRS, CDR2 YFSETQ.